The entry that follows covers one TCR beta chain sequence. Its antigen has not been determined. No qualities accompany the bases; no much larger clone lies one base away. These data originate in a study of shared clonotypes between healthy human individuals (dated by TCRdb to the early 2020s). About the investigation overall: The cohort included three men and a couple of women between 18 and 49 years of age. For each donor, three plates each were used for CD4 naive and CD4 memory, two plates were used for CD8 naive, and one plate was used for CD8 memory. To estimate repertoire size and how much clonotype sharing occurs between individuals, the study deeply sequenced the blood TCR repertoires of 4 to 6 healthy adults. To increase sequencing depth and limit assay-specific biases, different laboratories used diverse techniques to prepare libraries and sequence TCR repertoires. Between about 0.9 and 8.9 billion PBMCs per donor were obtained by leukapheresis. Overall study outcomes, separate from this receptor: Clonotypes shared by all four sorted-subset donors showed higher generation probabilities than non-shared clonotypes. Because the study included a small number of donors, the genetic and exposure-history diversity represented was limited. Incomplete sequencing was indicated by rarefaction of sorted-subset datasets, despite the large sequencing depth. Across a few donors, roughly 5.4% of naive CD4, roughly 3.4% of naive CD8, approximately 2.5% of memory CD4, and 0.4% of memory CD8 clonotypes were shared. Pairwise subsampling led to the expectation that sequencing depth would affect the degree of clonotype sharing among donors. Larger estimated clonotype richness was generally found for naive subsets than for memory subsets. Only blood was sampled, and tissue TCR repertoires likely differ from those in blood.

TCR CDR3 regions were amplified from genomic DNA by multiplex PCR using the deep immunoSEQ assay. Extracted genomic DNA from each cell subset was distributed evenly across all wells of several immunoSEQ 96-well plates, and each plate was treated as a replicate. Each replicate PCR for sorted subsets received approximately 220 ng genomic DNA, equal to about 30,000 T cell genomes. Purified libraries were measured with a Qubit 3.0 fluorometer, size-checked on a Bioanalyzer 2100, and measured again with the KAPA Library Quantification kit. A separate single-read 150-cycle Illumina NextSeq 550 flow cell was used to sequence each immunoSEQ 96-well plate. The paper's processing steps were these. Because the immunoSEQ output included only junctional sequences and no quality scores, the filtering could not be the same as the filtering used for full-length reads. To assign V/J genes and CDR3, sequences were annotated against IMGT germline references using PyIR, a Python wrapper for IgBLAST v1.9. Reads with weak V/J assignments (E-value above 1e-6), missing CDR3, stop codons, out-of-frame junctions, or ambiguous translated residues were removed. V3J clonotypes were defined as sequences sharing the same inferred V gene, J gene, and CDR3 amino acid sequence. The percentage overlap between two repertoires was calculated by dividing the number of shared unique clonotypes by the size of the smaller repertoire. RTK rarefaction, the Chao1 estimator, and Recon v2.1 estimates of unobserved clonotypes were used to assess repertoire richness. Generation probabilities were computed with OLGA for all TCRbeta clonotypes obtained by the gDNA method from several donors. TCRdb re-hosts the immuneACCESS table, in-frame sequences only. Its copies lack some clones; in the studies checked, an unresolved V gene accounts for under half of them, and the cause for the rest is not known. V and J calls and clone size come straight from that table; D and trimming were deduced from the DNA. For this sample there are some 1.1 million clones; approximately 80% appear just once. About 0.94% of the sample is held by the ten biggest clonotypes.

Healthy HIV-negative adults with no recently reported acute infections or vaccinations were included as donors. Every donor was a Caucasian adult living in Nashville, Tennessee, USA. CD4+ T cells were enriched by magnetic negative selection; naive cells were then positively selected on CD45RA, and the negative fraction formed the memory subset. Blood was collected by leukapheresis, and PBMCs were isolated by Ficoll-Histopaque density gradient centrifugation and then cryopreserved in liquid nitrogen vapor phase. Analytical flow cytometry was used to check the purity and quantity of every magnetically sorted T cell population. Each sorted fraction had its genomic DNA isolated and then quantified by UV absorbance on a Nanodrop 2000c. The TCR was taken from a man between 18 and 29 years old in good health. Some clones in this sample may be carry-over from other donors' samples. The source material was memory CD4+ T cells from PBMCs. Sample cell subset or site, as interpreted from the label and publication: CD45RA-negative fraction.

CDR3 sequence: CASNPSGRSDETQYF. The DNA sequence follows: TGCGCCAGCAACCCTAGCGGGAGATCCGATGAGACCCAGTACTTC. The chain links TRBV5-1 with TRBJ2-5, with 10 middle bases fitting TRBD2. Counted from cysteine to phenylalanine, this CDR3 has 15 amino acids. The sequence is cut down to CDR3 DNA, 45 bases in frame from base 1. After removal of 6 bases from V and 5 bases from J, the junction retains 10 bases not matched to a gene. CDR1 is given as SGHRS and CDR2 as YFSETQ, both from the germline V gene.